The rows below give T cell receptor beta chains drawn from one sample of a study of blood T cell repertoires in COVID-19. The method was immunoSEQ multiplex PCR; TCRdb's version includes in-frame clones alone and lacks a portion of them. The table shows fewer than 250,000 clones, with roughly 90% occurring only once. The sample consisted of PBMCs or T cells enriched from blood (not recorded which). Every receptor here comes from a woman aged 30 to 39 with acute COVID-19. Both conserved end residues are part of each CDR3. The D gene is left open where the match is weak. Expanded clones are given a class, and other clones once, few, many or no size at all.

TRBV18	.	.	TRBJ2-5	CASSPPGLGETQYF	TGTGCCAGCTCACCACCCGGCCTCGGGGAGACCCAGTACTTC
TRBV27	.	.	TRBJ2-4	CASSLLGLLRRVAKNIQYF	TGTGCCAGCAGTTTACTAGGGCTCCTCAGGAGGGTAGCCAAAAACATTCAGTACTTC
TRBV5-1	.	TRBD1	TRBJ1-2	CASSQGQEGAGDGYTF	TGCGCCAGCAGCCAAGGACAGGAAGGGGCGGGTGATGGCTACACCTTC
TRBV5-1	.	TRBD1	TRBJ1-4	CASSAGTGFEKLFF	TGCGCCAGCAGCGCCGGGACAGGTTTTGAAAAACTGTTTTTT
TRBV7-8	.	.	TRBJ1-1	CASSESGHRAGIVTEAFF	TGTGCCAGCAGCGAATCAGGTCACCGGGCAGGGATTGTCACTGAAGCTTTCTTT
TRBV10-2	.	.	TRBJ1-6	CASSADRESSPLHF	TGCGCCAGCAGTGCCGACAGAGAATCATCACCCCTCCACTTT
TRBV13	.	TRBD2	TRBJ2-7	CASSLLAGFSYEQYF	TGTGCCAGCAGCTTACTAGCGGGGTTTTCCTACGAGCAGTACTTC
TRBV27	.	.	TRBJ1-6	CASRRLLTGFSSPLHF	TGTGCCAGCAGACGACTTCTCACAGGTTTCAGTTCACCCCTCCACTTT
TRBV28	.	TRBD1	TRBJ1-2	CASRRRGVGGYTF	TGTGCCAGCAGACGCAGGGGGGTAGGAGGCTACACCTTC
TRBV10-3	.	TRBD1	TRBJ1-6	CAIGDRRVTGSPLHF	TGTGCCATCGGGGACAGGAGGGTGACTGGGTCACCCCTCCACTTT
TRBV25-1	.	TRBD2	TRBJ2-7	CASSEWRGAKGQYF	TGTGCCAGCAGTGAATGGCGGGGGGCAAAGGGGCAGTACTTC
TRBV5-1	.	.	TRBJ1-2	CASSLQGRANYGYTF	TGCGCCAGCAGCCTTCAGGGGAGGGCTAACTATGGCTACACCTTC
TRBV29-1	.	TRBD2	TRBJ2-3	CSVVVAGLSDTQYF	TGCAGCGTTGTTGTAGCGGGGTTGTCAGATACGCAGTATTTT
TRBV3-1/TRBV3-2	.	.	TRBJ1-4	CASSQGGDPGFF	TGTGCCAGCAGCCAAGGTGGTGATCCCGGGTTTTTT
TRBV10-2	.	TRBD1	TRBJ2-2	CASSGTGPRNTGELFF	TGCGCCAGCAGTGGGACAGGACCTCGGAACACCGGGGAGCTGTTTTTT
TRBV5-5	.	.	TRBJ1-5	CASSLHSNQPQHF	TGTGCCAGCAGCTTACATAGCAATCAGCCCCAGCATTTT
TRBV7-6	.	.	TRBJ1-6	CASSPDRSPLHF	TGTGCCAGCAGCCCAGATCGATCCCCCCTCCACTTT
TRBV25-1	.	.	TRBJ2-7	CASSEFNEQYF	TGTGCCAGCAGTGAGTTCAACGAGCAGTACTTC
TRBV7-2	.	.	TRBJ1-1	CASSSSPGNTEAFF	TGTGCCAGCAGCTCCTCTCCGGGGAACACTGAAGCTTTCTTT
TRBV5-1	once	TRBD1	TRBJ1-4	CASRSDRVDEKLFF	TGCGCCAGCAGATCGGACAGGGTGGATGAAAAACTGTTTTTT
TRBV7-2	.	TRBD1	TRBJ2-5	CASSRTGSIQETQYF	TGTGCCAGCAGCCGGACAGGGAGTATACAAGAGACCCAGTACTTC
TRBV6-1	.	TRBD1	TRBJ2-1	CASSETGTGAYNEQFF	TGTGCCAGCAGTGAAACCGGGACAGGAGCCTACAATGAGCAGTTCTTC
TRBV27	.	.	TRBJ1-4	CASSFLTDTNEKLFF	TGTGCCAGCAGTTTTCTGACAGATACTAATGAAAAACTGTTTTTT
TRBV6-5	once	.	TRBJ2-1	CASSYSNSYNEQFF	TGTGCCAGCAGTTACTCGAACAGCTACAATGAGCAGTTCTTC
TRBV24-1	.	TRBD1	TRBJ2-3	CATSGGQGAADTQYF	TGTGCCACCAGTGGCGGACAGGGGGCCGCAGATACGCAGTATTTT
TRBV4-2	.	TRBD2	TRBJ2-1	CASSRLAGSSYNEQFF	TGTGCCAGCAGCCGACTAGCGGGATCTTCCTACAATGAGCAGTTCTTC
TRBV10-3	.	TRBD1	TRBJ1-6	CAARQGENSPLHF	TGTGCCGCCCGACAGGGGGAGAATTCACCCCTCCACTTT
TRBV7-9	.	TRBD1	TRBJ2-7	CASSSLTGASSYEQYF	TGTGCCAGCAGCTCCTTGACAGGGGCCTCCTCCTACGAGCAGTACTTC
TRBV7-6	.	TRBD2	TRBJ2-5	CASSLRGALAGEETQYF	TGTGCCAGCAGCTTAAGGGGGGCGCTAGCGGGGGAAGAGACCCAGTACTTC
TRBV6-5	.	.	TRBJ1-5	CASGDNSNQPQHF	TGTGCCAGCGGGGACAACAGCAATCAGCCCCAGCATTTT
TRBV30	.	TRBD1	TRBJ1-1	CAGDQGDTEAFF	TGTGCCGGGGACCAGGGGGACACTGAAGCTTTCTTT
TRBV25-1	.	TRBD1	TRBJ2-3	CASSLPQTGITDTQYF	TGTGCCAGCAGCTTACCCCAGACAGGGATCACAGATACGCAGTATTTT
TRBV19	.	.	TRBJ2-1	CASRPGGLSYNEQFF	TGTGCCAGTAGACCCGGGGGACTTTCCTACAATGAGCAGTTCTTC
TRBV6-5	.	TRBD1	TRBJ1-1	CASSYAVDRGKAEAFF	TGTGCCAGCAGTTACGCCGTGGACAGGGGCAAGGCTGAAGCTTTCTTT
TRBV13	.	.	TRBJ1-5	CASSLGQYSNQPQHF	TGTGCCAGCAGCCTAGGACAGTATAGCAATCAGCCCCAGCATTTT
TRBV2	.	TRBD1	TRBJ1-2	CASTDRGVEGYTF	TGTGCCAGCACTGACAGGGGAGTGGAAGGCTACACCTTC
TRBV24-1	.	TRBD1	TRBJ2-5	CATSGQGQETQYF	TGTGCCACCAGTGGACAGGGACAAGAGACCCAGTACTTC
TRBV7-2	.	.	TRBJ2-3	CASSLVGGITSTDTQYF	TGTGCCAGCAGCTTAGTAGGCGGTATAACTAGCACAGATACGCAGTATTTT
TRBV10-3	.	TRBD2	TRBJ2-7	CAISEGRAAGGEQYF	TGTGCCATCAGTGAGGGTCGGGCGGCGGGGGGCGAGCAGTACTTC
TRBV6-5	.	.	TRBJ1-2	CASSYSRRSYGYTF	TGTGCCAGCAGTTACTCGCGGCGCAGCTATGGCTACACCTTC
TRBV4-1	few	.	TRBJ2-3	CASSSPGLADTDTQYF	TGCGCCAGCAGTAGTCCTGGGTTAGCGGACACAGATACGCAGTATTTT
TRBV7-9	.	TRBD1	TRBJ1-4	CASSLGQGDEKLFF	TGTGCCAGCAGCTTGGGACAGGGAGACGAAAAACTGTTTTTT
TRBV2	many	.	TRBJ1-1	CAIPPGAEAFF	TGTGCCATCCCCCCGGGGGCTGAAGCTTTCTTT
TRBV6-5	.	TRBD1	TRBJ2-1	CAEGAVGDEQFF	TGTGCCGAGGGGGCAGTCGGCGATGAGCAGTTCTTC
TRBV6-5	.	.	TRBJ1-1	CASSYSRVATEAFF	TGTGCCAGCAGTTACTCGAGGGTTGCGACTGAAGCTTTCTTT
TRBV18	once	.	TRBJ1-2	CASSPATNRVYGYTF	TGTGCCAGCTCACCGGCGACTAACAGGGTCTATGGCTACACCTTC
TRBV27	.	.	TRBJ2-7	CASSPLRPLNSYEQYF	TGTGCCAGCAGTCCCCTCAGGCCCCTTAATTCCTACGAGCAGTACTTC
TRBV6-5	.	.	TRBJ2-1	CASSYSDSYNEQFF	TGTGCCAGCAGTTACTCGGACAGCTACAATGAGCAGTTCTTC
TRBV4-3	.	TRBD2	TRBJ2-3	CASSLLLAGESDTQYF	TGCGCCAGCAGCCTCCTCCTAGCGGGGGAGTCAGATACGCAGTATTTT
TRBV19	.	.	TRBJ2-1	CASSIPNPYSYNEQFF	TGTGCCAGTAGTATCCCGAACCCCTACTCCTACAATGAGCAGTTCTTC
TRBV12-3/TRBV12-4	.	.	TRBJ1-1	CASSFSSGEAFF	TGTGCCAGCAGTTTTTCATCCGGTGAAGCTTTCTTT
TRBV19	.	.	TRBJ1-5	CASRDPETGSNQPQHF	TGTGCCAGCAGAGACCCCGAGACGGGTAGCAATCAGCCCCAGCATTTT
TRBV24-1	.	.	TRBJ2-3	CATSDYRRDGTDTQYF	TGTGCCACCAGTGATTATAGGCGGGACGGCACAGATACGCAGTATTTT
TRBV7-2	.	.	TRBJ1-2	CATPRRVLPLDGYTF	TGTGCCACCCCCAGGAGGGTCCTACCCCTTGATGGCTACACCTTC
TRBV6-5	few	TRBD2	TRBJ2-1	CASSYSSSGGAGEQFF	TGTGCCAGCAGTTACTCGAGTAGCGGGGGGGCCGGGGAGCAGTTCTTC
TRBV7-6	.	TRBD1	TRBJ1-6	CASSEALRTGPNVGVPLHF	TGTGCCAGCAGCGAAGCCCTTAGGACAGGGCCCAACGTAGGTGTACCCCTCCACTTT
TRBV12-5	few	.	TRBJ1-6	CASGSLASRGYSPLHF	TGTGCTAGTGGTTCTCTGGCCAGCCGGGGTTATTCACCCCTCCACTTT
TRBV13	.	TRBD1	TRBJ2-6	CASSLGIQGAAGANVLTF	TGTGCCAGCAGCTTAGGAATTCAGGGGGCGGCGGGGGCCAACGTCCTGACTTTC
TRBV29-1	few	TRBD2	TRBJ2-1	CSVVSGGNYNEQFF	TGCAGCGTTGTAAGCGGGGGTAACTACAATGAGCAGTTCTTC
TRBV11-3	.	.	TRBJ2-1	CASSHRQDNEQFF	TGTGCCAGCAGCCATAGACAGGATAATGAGCAGTTCTTC